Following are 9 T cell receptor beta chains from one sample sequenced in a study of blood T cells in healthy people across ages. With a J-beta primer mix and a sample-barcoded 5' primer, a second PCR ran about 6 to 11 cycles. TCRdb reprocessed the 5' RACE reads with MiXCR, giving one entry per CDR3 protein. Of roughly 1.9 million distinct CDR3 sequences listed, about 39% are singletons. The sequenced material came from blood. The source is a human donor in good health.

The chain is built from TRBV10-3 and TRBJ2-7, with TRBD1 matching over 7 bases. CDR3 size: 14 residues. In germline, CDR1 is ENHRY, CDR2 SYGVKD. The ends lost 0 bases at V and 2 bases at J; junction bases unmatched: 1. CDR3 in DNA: TGTGCCATCAGTGAGTCGGGGACAGCCTACGAGCAGTACTTC. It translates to CAISESGTAYEQYF.

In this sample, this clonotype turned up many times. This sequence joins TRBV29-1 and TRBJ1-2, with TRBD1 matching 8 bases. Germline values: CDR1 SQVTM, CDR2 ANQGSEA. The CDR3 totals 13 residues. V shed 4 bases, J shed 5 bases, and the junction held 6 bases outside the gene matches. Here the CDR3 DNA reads TGCAGCGTTGTCGGGACAGGCTATTATGGCTACACCTTC. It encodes CSVVGTGYYGYTF.

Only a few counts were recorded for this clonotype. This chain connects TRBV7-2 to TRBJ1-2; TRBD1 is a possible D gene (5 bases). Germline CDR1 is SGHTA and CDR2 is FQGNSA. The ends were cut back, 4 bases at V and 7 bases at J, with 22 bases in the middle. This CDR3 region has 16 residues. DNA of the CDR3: TGTGCCAGCAGCTCCATTCTGGGAGGGACCTTGAGTGGCTACACCTTC. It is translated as CASSSILGGTLSGYTF.

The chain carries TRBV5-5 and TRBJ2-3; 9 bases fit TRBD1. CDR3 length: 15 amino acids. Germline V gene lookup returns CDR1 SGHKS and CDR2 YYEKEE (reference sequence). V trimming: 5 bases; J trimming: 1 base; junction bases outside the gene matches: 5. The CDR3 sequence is CASRRTGDGTDTQYF. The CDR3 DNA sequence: TGTGCCAGCAGGCGGACAGGGGACGGCACAGATACGCAGTATTTT.

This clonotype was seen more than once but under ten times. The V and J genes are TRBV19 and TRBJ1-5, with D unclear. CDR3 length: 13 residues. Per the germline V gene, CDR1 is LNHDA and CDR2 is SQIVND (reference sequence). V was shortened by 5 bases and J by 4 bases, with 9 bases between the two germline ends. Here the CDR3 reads CASSGSKNQPQHF. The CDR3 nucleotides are TGTGCCAGTAGTGGGTCCAAAAATCAGCCCCAGCATTTT.

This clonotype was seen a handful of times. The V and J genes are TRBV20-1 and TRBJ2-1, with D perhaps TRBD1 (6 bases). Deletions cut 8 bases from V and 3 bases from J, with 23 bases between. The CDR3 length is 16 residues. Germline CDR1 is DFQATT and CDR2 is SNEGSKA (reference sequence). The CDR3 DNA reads TGCAGTCTGACCGACGGACGACAGGCGAACTACAATGAGCAGTTCTTC. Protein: CSLTDGRQANYNEQFF.

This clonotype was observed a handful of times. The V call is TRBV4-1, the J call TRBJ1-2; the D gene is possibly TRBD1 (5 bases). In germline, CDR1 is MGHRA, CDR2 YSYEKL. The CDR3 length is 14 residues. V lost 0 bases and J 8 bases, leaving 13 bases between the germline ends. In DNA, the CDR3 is TGCGCCAGCAGCCAAGAGGGGACGGCGGCGGGCTACACCTTC. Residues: CASSQEGTAAGYTF.

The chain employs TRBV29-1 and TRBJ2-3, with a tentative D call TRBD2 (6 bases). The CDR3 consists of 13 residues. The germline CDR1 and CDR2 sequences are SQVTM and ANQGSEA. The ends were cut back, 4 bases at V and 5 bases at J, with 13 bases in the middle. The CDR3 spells CSVGLGGRDTQYF. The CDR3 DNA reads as TGCAGCGTTGGATTGGGGGGAAGAGATACGCAGTATTTT.

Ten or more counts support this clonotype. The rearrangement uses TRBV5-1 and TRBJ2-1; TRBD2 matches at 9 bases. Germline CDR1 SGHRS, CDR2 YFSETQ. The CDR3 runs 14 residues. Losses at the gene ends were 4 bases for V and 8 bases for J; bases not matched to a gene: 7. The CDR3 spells CASSAGLAGDEQFF. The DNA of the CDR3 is TGCGCCAGCAGCGCGGGACTAGCCGGGGATGAGCAGTTCTTC.